This T cell receptor beta chain was captured in a study of beta chain features in type 1 diabetes (dated by TCRdb to 2017 to 2018). Concerning the study at large: Patients and healthy donors did not differ in mean age, gender distribution, total cell number or subset yield. A total of 107,917,701 sorted cells were examined across all samples, and the number of cells per subset was strongly correlated with RNA yield. The study compared the TCRB repertoires of sorted circulating CD4+ T cell subsets in recently diagnosed type 1 diabetes patients with those in matched healthy donors. Regulatory and stem cell-like memory subsets were isolated from only 8 patients and roughly eight healthy donors, whereas naive and central memory subsets came from all 30 or so donors.

In regard to this clone: What antigen it recognizes has not been identified. No qualities accompany the bases; no much larger clone lies one base away.

Each donor gave one peripheral blood draw, about 100 mL on average, collected into heparinised tubes. A BD FACSAria II was used to sort naive, central memory, regulatory and stem cell-like memory CD4+ T cells with a panel that included CD45RO, CCR7, CD25, CD127, CD95 and CD27. Every sorted population had a purity above 95%. Right away, PBMCs were isolated by Lymphoprep density gradient centrifugation and were stained directly, with no culture step. So that batch effects would be minimized, each experiment stained and sorted samples in pairs, pairing one healthy donor with one patient. The entire isolated RNA was reverse transcribed using the High Capacity cDNA Reverse Transcription Kit, and thus expressed TCRB transcripts were sequenced. Naive, central memory and regulatory T cell samples underwent deep immunoSEQ sequencing, averaging about 3.5 million total reads per sample. Sorted cells were lysed in RLT buffer and RNA was extracted with DNase-treated RNeasy Micro or Mini kits, depending on cell number. Each cell subset was processed separately to prevent cross-contamination, with patient and healthy donor samples processed together. The immunoSEQ multiplex PCR was used to amplify TCRB sequences from cDNA, yielding 87-bp fragments that span the CDR3 region. Sequencing of the amplicons was performed on the Illumina HiSeq platform. Per the original workflow: PCR bias was computationally corrected using synthetic template baselines, reads within Hamming distance 2 were collapsed, and singletons that could not be merged were discarded. By aligning reads against IMGT, V, D and J genes, CDR3 length, and insertions or deletions at six rearrangement sites were assigned. Within each subset, clonotype counts were normalized to sorted cell number, after which true diversity and Gini coefficients were computed with the tcR R package. The overlap coefficient, calculated on TCRB nucleotide sequences, was used to measure repertoire sharing. Out-of-frame TCRB sequences from naive cells were analyzed as a proxy for the pre-selection repertoire. TCRdb mirrors the immuneACCESS table, restricted to in-frame sequences. Some clones are absent from its copies; in checked studies, under half trace to an unresolved V gene, and the reason for the others is unknown. V, J and clone size are taken as reported in that table, and D and trimming were inferred from the DNA itself. Across this sample there are 350,000 to 450,000 clones, with about 15% seen only once. Under 0.02% of the sample is taken by the ten largest.

Here is what the overall study found, with its caveats: Shorter templates might be favored by PCR, yet because patient and control samples were amplified and corrected together, any such skew would affect both groups equally. Sequencing cDNA rather than genomic DNA could over-represent highly expressing activated cells, although activation and CD3 levels did not differ between groups. Naive, central memory and regulatory TCRB repertoires appeared to be more similar among patients than among healthy donors. At VDJ recombination sites, type 1 diabetes patients had fewer insertions and more deleted nucleotides, which implies abnormalities in thymic rearrangement. In all four CD4+ subsets, TCRB CDR3 length was moderately but significantly shorter in type 1 diabetes patients. HLA sub-analyses involved small numbers of individuals, so any influence of HLA type on TCRB rearrangement remained unresolved.

Reading from cysteine to phenylalanine, the CDR3 counts 15 amino acids. Only the CDR3 part of the read is kept: 45 bases, read in frame from the first base. The germline V gene specifies SGHVS as CDR1 and FQNEAQ as CDR2. V is reduced by 1 base and J by 3 bases, leaving a spacing of 10 bases between them. In this chain, TRBV7-8 is recombined with TRBJ2-1, with TRBD2 tentatively as D gene (5 bases match). The specimen sequenced was naive CD4+ T cells from blood. The meaning of the sample's cell subset or site label: true naive CD4+ T cells. The TCR comes from a woman aged 18-35 years in good health. This receptor has the CDR3 CASSLGTPVYNEQFF. The DNA sequence is TGTGCCAGCAGCTTAGGGACTCCCGTCTACAATGAGCAGTTCTTC. The CDR3, completed at both ends by the reference TRBV7-8 and TRBJ2-1 genes, gives the full variable domain GAGVSQSPRYKVAKRGQDVALRCDPISGHVSLFWYQQALGQGPEFLTYFQNEAQLDKSGLPSDRFFAERPEGSVSTLKIQRTQQEDSAVYLCASSLGTPVYNEQFFGPGTRLTVL.